Included here is one T cell receptor beta chain sequence, with context. Its antigen is not known. PCR primers comprised 60 Vbeta and 13 Jbeta primers. Sequencing used immunoSEQ multiplex PCR; TCRdb keeps in-frame clones, though not all of them. The table lists 150,000 to 200,000 clones, nearly 80% of them singletons, with under 15% in the top ten. The record originates from a study of cytomegalovirus exposure and HLA in healthy donors. Study-level results: Three chains tied to CMV proved CMV antigen-specific in vitro. A later analysis found that most CMV-associated TCR beta chains appeared HLA-restricted. A missense variant in DCLRE1C was later tied to TCR beta V- and J-gene trimming. Judged likely to be a sequencing artifact was a cluster of highly shared sequence variants.

The V gene end was trimmed by 6 bases and the J gene end by 7 bases; junction bases not matched to a gene: 7. The CDR3 runs to 15 residues. CDR1 and CDR2 from the germline V gene are MNHEY and SVGAGI. The sequence came from a woman aged 40-49 years in good health and CMV-seronegative. The rearrangement joins TRBV6-5 to TRBJ2-2; TRBD2 aligns across 11 bases. The sample taken for sequencing was PBMCs. The CDR3 loop is CASRLTSGAVGELFF. In DNA form, the CDR3 reads TGTGCCAGCAGACTGACTAGCGGGGCGGTCGGGGAGCTGTTTTTT.